This is a list of T cell receptor beta chains from one sample in a study of control samples from healthy donors and cancer patients. Measured with immunoSEQ multiplex PCR; TCRdb has only the in-frame clones, and not every one. Of 120,000 to 150,000 clones listed, about nine tenths are singletons. Sequenced sample: blood. Every receptor here comes from a man aged 30-40 years in good health. CDR3s include the opening cysteine and the closing phenylalanine or tryptophan. Each record gives: clone size, V gene, J gene, D gene, CDR3 protein, CDR3 DNA. A D gene is named only where the DNA matches it firmly. Not all rows give a size; the values are once, few, many and, for expanded clones, a class.

clone_size: .; v_call: TRBV18; j_call: TRBJ2-5; d_call: TRBD1; cdr3_aa: CASSIQGIQETQYF; cdr3_nt: TGTGCCAGCTCAATACAGGGGATCCAAGAGACCCAGTACTTC
clone_size: .; v_call: TRBV7-2; j_call: TRBJ1-1; d_call: .; cdr3_aa: CASSLGVGATEAFF; cdr3_nt: TGTGCCAGCAGCTTAGGTGTGGGGGCCACTGAAGCTTTCTTT
clone_size: .; v_call: TRBV6-5; j_call: TRBJ1-2; d_call: .; cdr3_aa: CAIGHGYGYTF; cdr3_nt: TGTGCCATTGGGCACGGGTATGGCTACACCTTC
clone_size: .; v_call: TRBV27; j_call: TRBJ2-5; d_call: TRBD1; cdr3_aa: CASSLLGQGETQYF; cdr3_nt: TGTGCCAGCAGTCTCCTAGGACAGGGGGAGACCCAGTACTTC
clone_size: once; v_call: TRBV11-1; j_call: TRBJ2-1; d_call: TRBD2; cdr3_aa: CASSSSGTQSDEQFF; cdr3_nt: TGTGCCAGCAGCTCTAGCGGGACACAGAGCGATGAGCAGTTCTTC
clone_size: .; v_call: TRBV18; j_call: TRBJ2-7; d_call: .; cdr3_aa: CASSLRKDMSYEQYF; cdr3_nt: TGTGCCAGCTCCCTACGAAAGGATATGTCCTACGAGCAGTACTTC
clone_size: .; v_call: TRBV11-3; j_call: TRBJ2-7; d_call: TRBD2; cdr3_aa: CASTPLMREGHYEQYF; cdr3_nt: TGTGCCAGCACCCCCCTTATGAGGGAGGGGCACTACGAGCAGTACTTC
clone_size: .; v_call: TRBV25-1; j_call: TRBJ2-7; d_call: TRBD1; cdr3_aa: CASSERQGRAYEQYF; cdr3_nt: TGTGCCAGCAGTGAACGACAGGGGCGAGCCTACGAGCAGTACTTC
clone_size: .; v_call: TRBV4-1; j_call: TRBJ1-4; d_call: .; cdr3_aa: CASSQVPGGQDATNEKLFF; cdr3_nt: TGCGCCAGCAGCCAAGTCCCCGGTGGGCAGGATGCAACTAATGAAAAACTGTTTTTT
clone_size: .; v_call: TRBV27; j_call: TRBJ2-3; d_call: .; cdr3_aa: CASSYLGADTQYF; cdr3_nt: TGTGCCAGCAGTTACTTGGGGGCAGATACGCAGTATTTT
clone_size: .; v_call: TRBV5-1; j_call: TRBJ2-5; d_call: TRBD2; cdr3_aa: CASSYGAGMETQYF; cdr3_nt: TGCGCCAGCAGCTACGGAGCGGGAATGGAGACCCAGTACTTC
clone_size: once; v_call: TRBV11-3; j_call: TRBJ2-6; d_call: .; cdr3_aa: CASSLVGTGANVLTF; cdr3_nt: TGTGCCAGCAGCTTAGTAGGGACCGGGGCCAACGTCCTGACTTTC
clone_size: .; v_call: TRBV11-3; j_call: TRBJ1-6; d_call: .; cdr3_aa: CASSLSPDSPLHF; cdr3_nt: TGTGCCAGCAGCTTGAGTCCGGATTCACCCCTCCACTTT
clone_size: .; v_call: TRBV7-9; j_call: TRBJ2-7; d_call: .; cdr3_aa: CASSQKAAGSDYEQYF; cdr3_nt: TGTGCCAGCAGCCAAAAAGCGGCAGGGTCTGACTACGAGCAGTACTTC
clone_size: .; v_call: TRBV27; j_call: TRBJ2-7; d_call: .; cdr3_aa: CASSFEPGYEQYF; cdr3_nt: TGTGCCAGCAGTTTTGAACCGGGCTACGAGCAGTACTTC
clone_size: once; v_call: TRBV20-1; j_call: TRBJ2-3; d_call: TRBD2; cdr3_aa: CSAIEAGGHTDTQYF; cdr3_nt: TGCAGTGCTATTGAGGCGGGGGGGCACACAGATACGCAGTATTTT
clone_size: .; v_call: TRBV7-2; j_call: TRBJ2-3; d_call: .; cdr3_aa: CASSLAGRTSTDTQYF; cdr3_nt: TGTGCCAGCAGCTTAGCGGGGCGTACTAGCACAGATACGCAGTATTTT
clone_size: .; v_call: TRBV29-1; j_call: TRBJ2-7; d_call: .; cdr3_aa: CSVEDQGRVSHEQYF; cdr3_nt: TGCAGCGTTGAGGATCAGGGCAGGGTGAGCCACGAGCAGTACTTC
clone_size: once; v_call: TRBV5-4; j_call: TRBJ2-2; d_call: .; cdr3_aa: CASSLDWENTGELFF; cdr3_nt: TGTGCCAGCAGCCTGGATTGGGAGAACACCGGGGAGCTGTTTTTT
clone_size: .; v_call: TRBV5-6; j_call: TRBJ2-3; d_call: TRBD1; cdr3_aa: CASSYPGQGFGTDTQYF; cdr3_nt: TGTGCCAGCAGCTATCCGGGACAGGGGTTCGGCACAGATACGCAGTATTTT
clone_size: .; v_call: TRBV7-2; j_call: TRBJ2-2; d_call: .; cdr3_aa: CASSLANGGELFF; cdr3_nt: TGTGCCAGCAGCTTAGCGAATGGGGGGGAGCTGTTTTTT
clone_size: .; v_call: TRBV9; j_call: TRBJ2-7; d_call: TRBD1; cdr3_aa: CASSPGQLSGTYEQYF; cdr3_nt: TGTGCCAGCAGCCCGGGACAGTTAAGTGGAACCTACGAGCAGTACTTC
clone_size: .; v_call: TRBV6-5; j_call: TRBJ1-2; d_call: TRBD1; cdr3_aa: CASRTDRAIGGYTF; cdr3_nt: TGTGCCAGCAGGACGGACAGGGCCATCGGTGGCTACACCTTC
clone_size: once; v_call: TRBV6-1; j_call: TRBJ2-2; d_call: TRBD1; cdr3_aa: CASREGGTGSGELFF; cdr3_nt: TGTGCCAGCAGGGAAGGTGGGACAGGGTCCGGGGAGCTGTTTTTT
clone_size: .; v_call: TRBV14; j_call: TRBJ2-4; d_call: .; cdr3_aa: CASSQESAAKNIQYF; cdr3_nt: TGTGCCAGCAGCCAAGAAAGCGCAGCCAAAAACATTCAGTACTTC
clone_size: .; v_call: TRBV2; j_call: TRBJ2-1; d_call: TRBD2; cdr3_aa: CASSGLATTDEQFF; cdr3_nt: TGTGCCAGCAGTGGACTAGCTACGACGGATGAGCAGTTCTTC
clone_size: .; v_call: TRBV5-4; j_call: TRBJ1-2; d_call: TRBD1; cdr3_aa: CASSLQGVYGYTF; cdr3_nt: TGTGCCAGCAGCTTACAGGGGGTCTATGGCTACACCTTC
clone_size: .; v_call: TRBV18; j_call: TRBJ1-4; d_call: TRBD1; cdr3_aa: CASSPQGKYEKLFF; cdr3_nt: TGTGCCAGCTCCCCACAGGGGAAGTATGAAAAACTGTTTTTT
clone_size: once; v_call: TRBV30; j_call: TRBJ2-1; d_call: TRBD2; cdr3_aa: CAWSLTSGSVWNEQFF; cdr3_nt: TGTGCCTGGAGTTTAACTAGCGGGAGTGTATGGAATGAGCAGTTCTTC
clone_size: .; v_call: TRBV15; j_call: TRBJ2-3; d_call: TRBD1; cdr3_aa: CATSLRGSGTGRGDTQYF; cdr3_nt: TGTGCCACCAGCTTAAGGGGGTCCGGGACAGGGAGGGGAGATACGCAGTATTTT
clone_size: once; v_call: TRBV29-1; j_call: TRBJ2-5; d_call: TRBD2; cdr3_aa: CSVGTSGSLETQYF; cdr3_nt: TGCAGCGTTGGAACTAGCGGGAGCTTGGAGACCCAGTACTTC
clone_size: .; v_call: TRBV27; j_call: TRBJ2-3; d_call: .; cdr3_aa: CASKGVMDTQYF; cdr3_nt: TGTGCCAGCAAGGGAGTGATGGATACGCAGTATTTT
clone_size: .; v_call: TRBV7-3; j_call: TRBJ2-5; d_call: TRBD2; cdr3_aa: CASSLGLAGMETQYF; cdr3_nt: TGTGCCAGCAGCTTAGGGCTAGCGGGAATGGAGACCCAGTACTTC
clone_size: .; v_call: TRBV4-1; j_call: TRBJ2-1; d_call: TRBD2; cdr3_aa: CASSRPGLVYNEQFF; cdr3_nt: TGCGCCAGCAGCCGCCCGGGACTAGTGTACAATGAGCAGTTCTTC
clone_size: .; v_call: TRBV7-8; j_call: TRBJ1-3; d_call: TRBD1; cdr3_aa: CASSLAPLTGTGNTIYF; cdr3_nt: TGTGCCAGCAGCTTGGCCCCGTTGACAGGGACTGGAAACACCATATATTTT
clone_size: .; v_call: TRBV29-1; j_call: TRBJ2-7; d_call: TRBD2; cdr3_aa: CSVRLTSAEIHEQYF; cdr3_nt: TGCAGCGTACGTCTAACTAGCGCCGAAATCCACGAGCAGTACTTC
clone_size: .; v_call: TRBV6-1; j_call: TRBJ2-1; d_call: TRBD2; cdr3_aa: CASSAGWGGSYNEQFF; cdr3_nt: TGTGCCAGCAGTGCTGGATGGGGGGGCTCCTACAATGAGCAGTTCTTC
clone_size: .; v_call: TRBV27; j_call: TRBJ2-7; d_call: .; cdr3_aa: CASRALSRSSEQYF; cdr3_nt: TGTGCCAGCAGGGCCCTCTCGCGCAGCTCCGAGCAGTACTTC
clone_size: .; v_call: TRBV2; j_call: TRBJ2-1; d_call: TRBD2; cdr3_aa: CASREGTSSYNEQFF; cdr3_nt: TGTGCCAGCAGAGAGGGGACTAGCAGTTACAATGAGCAGTTCTTC
clone_size: .; v_call: TRBV6-5; j_call: TRBJ1-6; d_call: .; cdr3_aa: CASSYRRLSNSPLHF; cdr3_nt: TGTGCCAGCAGTTACAGGAGACTGAGTAATTCACCCCTCCACTTT
clone_size: .; v_call: TRBV2; j_call: TRBJ1-5; d_call: TRBD1; cdr3_aa: CASNPGQLNQPQHF; cdr3_nt: TGTGCCAGCAATCCGGGACAGCTCAATCAGCCCCAGCATTTT
clone_size: .; v_call: TRBV16; j_call: TRBJ1-2; d_call: .; cdr3_aa: CASSQSAGEYRNTF; cdr3_nt: TGTGCCAGCAGCCAATCTGCGGGCGAATATAGGAACACCTTC
clone_size: .; v_call: TRBV2; j_call: TRBJ2-7; d_call: TRBD2; cdr3_aa: CASRAGGKYEQYF; cdr3_nt: TGTGCCAGCCGAGCGGGAGGGAAGTACGAGCAGTACTTC
clone_size: .; v_call: TRBV7-2; j_call: TRBJ2-1; d_call: TRBD2; cdr3_aa: CASSLPNRDILGTSQFF; cdr3_nt: TGTGCCAGCAGCTTACCCAACCGGGACATCCTCGGGACTAGCCAGTTCTTC
clone_size: .; v_call: TRBV3-1/TRBV3-2; j_call: TRBJ1-2; d_call: .; cdr3_aa: CASRERGNGYTF; cdr3_nt: TGTGCCAGCAGGGAAAGGGGTAATGGCTACACCTTC
clone_size: .; v_call: TRBV9; j_call: TRBJ1-1; d_call: .; cdr3_aa: CASSRGLMGNTEAFF; cdr3_nt: TGTGCCAGCAGCCGAGGGCTTATGGGGAACACTGAAGCTTTCTTT
clone_size: .; v_call: TRBV21-1; j_call: TRBJ2-7; d_call: .; cdr3_aa: CASSKGGTSGVYF; cdr3_nt: TGTGCCAGCAGCAAAGGGGGGACTAGCGGGGTGTACTTC
clone_size: .; v_call: TRBV7-9; j_call: TRBJ1-2; d_call: .; cdr3_aa: CASNTNRADGYTF; cdr3_nt: TGTGCCAGCAACACTAACAGGGCGGATGGCTACACCTTC
clone_size: .; v_call: TRBV7-9; j_call: TRBJ2-7; d_call: TRBD1; cdr3_aa: CASSSPGTDLTYEQYF; cdr3_nt: TGTGCCAGCAGCTCTCCCGGGACAGACCTCACCTACGAGCAGTACTTC
clone_size: .; v_call: TRBV7-9; j_call: TRBJ1-4; d_call: .; cdr3_aa: CASSLKTGDEKLFF; cdr3_nt: TGTGCCAGCAGCTTGAAGACAGGAGATGAAAAACTGTTTTTT
clone_size: once; v_call: TRBV7-3; j_call: TRBJ2-7; d_call: .; cdr3_aa: CASSQTAGSYEQYF; cdr3_nt: TGTGCCAGCAGCCAAACGGCAGGGTCCTACGAGCAGTACTTC
clone_size: .; v_call: TRBV4-1; j_call: TRBJ1-1; d_call: .; cdr3_aa: CASSQGWDWGAEAFF; cdr3_nt: TGCGCCAGCAGCCAGGGGTGGGACTGGGGGGCTGAAGCTTTCTTT
clone_size: .; v_call: TRBV30; j_call: TRBJ1-5; d_call: .; cdr3_aa: CAWSWVGSNQPQHF; cdr3_nt: TGTGCCTGGAGTTGGGTGGGAAGCAATCAGCCCCAGCATTTT
clone_size: .; v_call: TRBV11-3; j_call: TRBJ2-7; d_call: .; cdr3_aa: CASSPGTPYEQYF; cdr3_nt: TGTGCCAGCAGCCCAGGGACCCCCTACGAGCAGTACTTC
clone_size: once; v_call: TRBV7-2; j_call: TRBJ2-7; d_call: .; cdr3_aa: CASSPRVGHEQYF; cdr3_nt: TGTGCCAGCAGCCCCCGGGTGGGTCACGAGCAGTACTTC
clone_size: .; v_call: TRBV19; j_call: TRBJ1-1; d_call: .; cdr3_aa: CASRFTGNTAFF; cdr3_nt: TGTGCCAGTAGGTTTACAGGAAATACCGCTTTCTTT